These T cell receptor beta chains were read from a single sample in a study of regulatory T cells in long-lasting Graves disease. TCRdb fed the multiplex PCR reads into MiXCR, producing one record per CDR3 protein. This table holds fewer than 550,000 distinct CDR3 sequences, 20% to 25% found once. Sequenced material: peripheral blood mononuclear cells (PBMCs), taken when the disease was refractory, from a patient treated with antithyroid drugs. These receptors were obtained from a female donor with Graves disease. Each CDR3 is given with its conserved first and last residue. The D gene is left open where the match is weak. Clone size appears in some rows only: once, few, many, or a class for an expanded clone.

clone_size j_call v_call d_call cdr3_nt cdr3_aa
many TRBJ1-2 TRBV20-1 NA TGCAGTGTTCGGACAGAGGCTGGCTACACCTTC CSVRTEAGYTF
few TRBJ1-2 TRBV5-1 NA TGCGCCAGCAGCTTGGAGGGGCAGGGACCTGGCTACACCTTC CASSLEGQGPGYTF
few TRBJ2-4 TRBV9 NA TGTGCCAGCAGCGCCACTGGGGCAGGTGCTAAATACTTC CASSATGAGAKYF
many TRBJ1-6 TRBV2 NA TGTGCCAGCAGTGATGCGCGGGGGCAGAATTCACCCCTCCACTTT CASSDARGQNSPLHF
NA TRBJ2-2 TRBV28 TRBD2 TGTGCCAGCAGTTTTGTCCCGGGAGGGCCCGCCGGGGAGCTGTTTTTT CASSFVPGGPAGELFF
NA TRBJ2-2 TRBV15 TRBD1 TGTGCCACCAGCAGAAGGACAGGGAAAGCCAACACCGGGGAGCTGTTTTTT CATSRRTGKANTGELFF
NA TRBJ1-6 TRBV20-1 TRBD1 TGCAGTGCTAGAGATCTTGGGACAGGGGATAATTCACCCCTCCACTTT CSARDLGTGDNSPLHF
many TRBJ1-5 TRBV28 TRBD1 TGTGCCAGCGTTTCATCCCGGGACAGGGGGATTGGGGGGCCCCAGCATTTT CASVSSRDRGIGGPQHF
many TRBJ1-2 TRBV7-2 TRBD1 TGTGCCAGCAGCACAGGGACAGGGGATTATATTAACTATGGCTACACCTTC CASSTGTGDYINYGYTF
many TRBJ1-1 TRBV5-1 NA TGCGCCAGCGGTTATGGGGCTCACACTGAAGCTTTCTTT CASGYGAHTEAFF